The 29 T cell receptor beta chains in this list originate from one sample, sequenced in a study of blood T cell repertoires in COVID-19. TCRdb's copy holds only in-frame clones and misses some; the assay was immunoSEQ multiplex PCR. The data hold fewer than 200,000 clones, with 80% to 85% observed a single time. The sequencing input was peripheral blood. The receptors here all came from a man between 70 and 80 years old with active or convalescent COVID-19.

This clone was observed once. The same CDR3 also results from other DNA sequences found in this sample. CDR3 protein: CASSLGGTNYGYTF. The CDR3 DNA reads TGTGCCAGCAGTTTAGGAGGGACCAACTATGGCTACACCTTC. This chain uses TRBV28 with TRBJ1-2, with D maybe TRBD1 (5 bases). Trimming shortened V by 2 bases and J by 2 bases, and 9 bases separated the two germline ends. Germline assignment: CDR1 MDHEN and CDR2 SYDVKM. This CDR3 comprises 14 residues.

V usage is TRBV28 and J usage is TRBJ2-1, with a weak D call TRBD2 (5 bases). With 7 bases removed from V and 0 bases from J, the gap between germline ends came to 16 bases. Germline assignment: CDR1 MDHEN and CDR2 SYDVKM. The CDR3 sequence is 16 residues long. This CDR3 is CASNPVGAVSYNEQFF. The CDR3 coding sequence is TGTGCCAGCAACCCAGTAGGAGCGGTCTCCTACAATGAGCAGTTCTTC.

V and J are TRBV7-3 and TRBJ2-3, with a weak D call TRBD2 (6 bases). Trimming left V 4 bases short and J 4 bases short, with 15 bases between. CDR3 size: 15 residues. The germline CDR1 and CDR2 sequences are SGHTA and FQGTGA. Written as DNA, the CDR3 is TGTGCCAGCAGCTCTACGACGGGAGTGGCAGATACGCAGTATTTT. Its translation is CASSSTTGVADTQYF.

V gene TRBV12-5 combines with J gene TRBJ1-1; 7 bases fit TRBD1. This CDR3 is 15 amino acids long. After removal of 2 bases from V and 5 bases from J, the junction contained 8 bases not matched to a gene. CDR1 is LGHNT, CDR2 FRNRAP, per germline. The CDR3 sequence is CASGLSRQGRTEAFF. In nucleotides, the CDR3 is TGTGCTAGTGGTTTGTCCCGACAGGGTAGGACTGAAGCTTTCTTT.

The chain couples TRBV19 to TRBJ1-6, with 8 bases matching TRBD1. Germline assignment: CDR1 LNHDA and CDR2 SQIVND (reference sequence). The CDR3 spans 15 residues. V was pared by 5 bases and J by 7 bases, with 7 bases of the junction left unmatched. In DNA, the CDR3 is TGTGCCAGTAGTTCCCGGACAGGGACGAATTCACCCCTCCACTTT. It translates to CASSSRTGTNSPLHF.

CDR3 loop: CSASRVETQYF. The DNA for the CDR3 is TGCAGTGCTAGCAGGGTAGAGACCCAGTACTTC. This rearrangement joins TRBV20-1 to TRBJ2-5; maybe TRBD1 (5 bases). The V end lost 3 bases, the J end lost 4 bases, and 6 bases lay between the germline ends. CDR1 and CDR2 (germline): DFQATT, SNEGSKA (reference sequence). CDR3 length equals 11 residues.

V usage is TRBV30 and J usage is TRBJ1-5; 11 nucleotides match TRBD1. V dropped 0 bases and J dropped 4; count of bases not matched to a gene: 8. The germline gives CDR1 GTSNPN, CDR2 SVGIG (reference sequence). The CDR3 sequence is 17 residues long. The CDR3: CAWSVEGDRGSNQPQHF. The CDR3 nucleotides read TGTGCCTGGAGTGTAGAAGGGGACAGGGGGAGTAATCAGCCCCAGCATTTT.

The rearrangement links TRBV28 to TRBJ2-3; D gene uncertain. Germline assignment: CDR1 MDHEN and CDR2 SYDVKM. Trimming took 7 bases from V and 6 from J, leaving 8 bases between them. CDR3 length: 11 residues. CDR3 amino acids: CASTLRDTQYF. The CDR3 nucleotides are TGTGCCAGCACCCTGAGGGATACGCAGTATTTT.

The chain employs TRBV15 and TRBJ1-1, with D unclear. Trimming took 2 bases from V and 4 from J, leaving 14 bases between them. The germline gives CDR1 LNHNV, CDR2 YYDKDF (reference sequence). The CDR3 is 15 residues long. The CDR3 loop is CATSRSEGLGTEAFF. The CDR3, as DNA: TGTGCCACCAGCAGATCTGAGGGCCTCGGCACTGAAGCTTTCTTT.

This chain joins TRBV7-6 and TRBJ2-2; 7 bases align to TRBD1. The CDR3 sequence is 16 residues long. Germline CDR1 is SGHVS and CDR2 is FNYEAQ. After removal of 3 bases from V and 1 base from J, the junction contained 5 bases not matched to a gene. This chain's CDR3 is CASSFLQGQNTGELFF. CDR3 nucleotides: TGTGCCAGCAGCTTCCTACAGGGGCAGAACACCGGGGAGCTGTTTTTT.

V is TRBV3-1 (or the pseudogene TRBV3-2) and J is TRBJ1-2, with 12 bases matching TRBD1. The length of the CDR3 is 15 residues. In germline, CDR1 is LGHDT, CDR2 YNNKEL (reference sequence). V was clipped by 3 bases and J by 8 bases; unmatched bases: 7. DNA of the CDR3: TGTGCCAGCAGCCAGAACCCGGGACAGGGGGCAGGCTACACCTTC. Translating gives CASSQNPGQGAGYTF.

The chain has TRBV11-2 and TRBJ1-2; D unclear. The CDR3 consists of 15 residues. Trimming took off 7 bases at V and 0 bases at J, with 15 bases between the two ends. From germline, CDR1 is SGHAT and CDR2 FQNNGV. CDR3 in DNA: TGTGCCAGCACTCTCTACAGCATAGCTAACTATGGCTACACCTTC. Translating it yields CASTLYSIANYGYTF.

The chain carries TRBV7-9 and TRBJ1-5; D remains unclear. Looked up from germline, CDR1 is SEHNR and CDR2 is FQNEAQ (reference sequence). V lost 4 bases to trimming and J lost 1 base, with 5 bases between them. There are 13 residues in the CDR3. The CDR3: CASSSQSNQPQHF. The CDR3 nucleotides are TGTGCCAGCAGCTCACAAAGCAATCAGCCCCAGCATTTT.

This chain uses TRBV3-1 (or the pseudogene TRBV3-2) with TRBJ2-2, with 13 bases lining up with TRBD2. The germline gives CDR1 LGHDT, CDR2 YNNKEL (reference sequence). The junction had 1 base not matched to a gene; V was cut back by 0 bases and J by 3 bases. The CDR3 extends over 17 amino acids. The CDR3 protein is CASSQEGLAGYTGELFF. The CDR3 DNA follows: TGTGCCAGCAGCCAAGAGGGACTAGCGGGGTACACCGGGGAGCTGTTTTTT.

The V and J genes are TRBV29-1 and TRBJ1-3; D may be TRBD1 (6 bases). This CDR3 spans 16 amino acids. Germline V CDR1 and CDR2: SQVTM, ANQGSEA. Trimming took off 4 bases at V and 7 bases at J, with 23 bases between the two ends. Written as DNA, the CDR3 is TGCAGCGTTGGGGAACAGGGAAAAGGCCCGGCGAACACCATATATTTT. Protein: CSVGEQGKGPANTIYF. The full variable domain, with the rest looked up from reference TRBV29-1 and TRBJ1-3, is SAVISQKPSRDICQRGTSLTIQCQVDSQVTMMFWYRQQPGQSLTLIATANQGSEATYESGFVIDKFPISRPNLTFSTLTVSNMSPEDSSIYLCSVGEQGKGPANTIYFGEGSWLTVV.

This clone has just a few counts. This chain links TRBV5-1 with TRBJ2-7; no firm D call. Trimming left V 0 bases short and J 0 bases short, with 7 bases between. CDR1 SGHRS and CDR2 YFSETQ come from the germline V gene. The CDR3 consists of 14 residues. The CDR3 sequence: CASSLDPGSYEQYF. The CDR3 DNA follows: TGCGCCAGCAGCTTGGATCCGGGCTCCTACGAGCAGTACTTC. Complete variable domain (other parts from reference TRBV5-1 and TRBJ2-7): KAGVTQTPRYLIKTRGQQVTLSCSPISGHRSVSWYQQTPGQGLQFLFEYFSETQRNKGNFPGRFSGRQFSNSRSEMNVSTLELGDSALYLCASSLDPGSYEQYFGPGTRLTVT.

V usage is TRBV5-6 and J usage is TRBJ1-1; 9 bases agree with TRBD1. The CDR3 is 15 residues long. Trimming removed 4 bases from V and 1 base from J; junction bases left unmatched: 5. Germline V gene lookup returns CDR1 SGHDT and CDR2 YYEEEE. The chain's CDR3 is CASSAATGGNTEAFF. The CDR3 coding sequence is TGTGCCAGCAGCGCAGCGACAGGGGGGAACACTGAAGCTTTCTTT.

V gene TRBV9 combines with J gene TRBJ1-1; 7 bases agree with TRBD1. From germline, CDR1 is SGDLS and CDR2 YYNGEE. This CDR3 has 15 amino acids. J gave up 0 bases and V 3 bases, and 5 bases lay outside the gene matches. CDR3 in amino acids: CASSEGTDLNTEAFF. The CDR3 bases are TGTGCCAGCAGCGAGGGGACAGATCTGAACACTGAAGCTTTCTTT. Full variable domain (missing parts from reference TRBV9 and TRBJ1-1): DSGVTQTPKHLITATGQRVTLRCSPRSGDLSVYWYQQSLDQGLQFLIQYYNGEERAKGNILERFSAQQFPDLHSELNLSSLELGDSALYFCASSEGTDLNTEAFFGQGTRLTVV.

V and J are TRBV11-2 and TRBJ1-2, with 9 bases identical to TRBD1. Germline V gives CDR1 SGHAT, CDR2 FQNNGV. Trimming cost V 5 bases and J 4 bases; bases outside gene matches: 5. This CDR3 is 14 amino acids long. The DNA for the CDR3 is TGTGCCAGCAGCGCCCAACAGGGGGCCTATGGCTACACCTTC. The encoded protein is CASSAQQGAYGYTF.

The chain links TRBV7-9 to TRBJ1-5; 8 bases map to TRBD1. The CDR3 consists of 14 residues. The junction had 5 bases not matched to a gene; V was cut back by 5 bases and J by 5 bases. The V gene's germline CDR1 is SEHNR and CDR2 FQNEAQ (reference sequence). CDR3 residues: CASSPQTGDQPQHF. For the CDR3, the DNA is TGTGCCAGCAGCCCTCAGACAGGGGATCAGCCCCAGCATTTT.

This clone has just a few counts. The rearrangement uses TRBV15 and TRBJ1-4; maybe TRBD1 (5 bases). The V gene's germline CDR1 is LNHNV and CDR2 YYDKDF (reference sequence). V dropped 0 bases and J dropped 7 bases, with 15 bases sitting between them. The CDR3 loop spans 16 amino acids. CDR3 nucleotide sequence: TGTGCCACCAGCAGAGAAGCTCCGGGGGAGCGTGAAAAACTGTTTTTT. The encoded protein is CATSREAPGEREKLFF.

This clone was seen many times. The V gene is TRBV14, the J gene TRBJ1-1, with D uncertain. Trimming pared 3 bases from V and 3 bases from J, leaving 5 bases between. Per the germline V gene, CDR1 is SGHDN and CDR2 is FVKESK. The CDR3 loop spans 12 amino acids. This CDR3 is CASSHSYTEAFF. CDR3 DNA sequence: TGTGCCAGCAGCCATAGTTACACTGAAGCTTTCTTT. The full variable domain, with the rest looked up from reference TRBV14 and TRBJ1-1, is EAGVTQFPSHSVIEKGQTVTLRCDPISGHDNLYWYRRVMGKEIKFLLHFVKESKQDESGMPNNRFLAERTGGTYSTLKVQPAELEDSGVYFCASSHSYTEAFFGQGTRLTVV.

V and J are TRBV29-1 and TRBJ1-1; TRBD1 aligns across 9 bases. This CDR3 region has 16 residues. Trimming cost V 7 bases and J 5 bases; bases outside gene matches: 17. CDR1 is SQVTM and CDR2 is ANQGSEA in the germline V gene. CDR3 DNA sequence: TGCAGCGGGAAAAGGACAGGGGATTTAATGGGGACTGAAGCTTTCTTT. It specifies CSGKRTGDLMGTEAFF.

This clone was observed once. This chain connects TRBV14 to TRBJ1-4; no clear D. This CDR3 is 15 amino acids long. Germline V CDR1 and CDR2: SGHDN, FVKESK. The V gene lost 0 bases and the J gene lost 7 bases, with 12 bases spanning the gap. CDR3 amino acids: CASSQERSRVEKLFF. The CDR3 DNA reads as TGTGCCAGCAGCCAAGAGAGGTCCCGGGTTGAAAAACTGTTTTTT.

The chain couples TRBV18 to TRBJ1-1, with 7 bases fitting TRBD1. The germline V gene has CDR1 KGHSH and CDR2 LQKENI. V shed 3 bases and J 0 bases; nucleotides not matched to a gene: 4. The CDR3 runs to 15 residues. CDR3 residues: CASSPGQVMNTEAFF. CDR3 DNA: TGTGCCAGCTCACCCGGACAGGTCATGAACACTGAAGCTTTCTTT.

The chain couples TRBV9 to TRBJ1-4, with 8 bases matching TRBD1. The CDR3 contains 15 residues. Germline CDR1 is SGDLS and CDR2 is YYNGEE. The V and J ends lost 4 bases and 4 bases, in that order; junction bases with no gene match: 6. DNA for the CDR3: TGTGCCAGCAGCACCGGGGACAGGCGTAATGAAAAACTGTTTTTT. It codes for CASSTGDRRNEKLFF.

This chain connects TRBV12-3 or TRBV12-4 to TRBJ2-1, with D perhaps matching TRBD1 (5 bases). This CDR3 has 13 amino acids. The ends were cut back, 4 bases at V and 8 bases at J, with 12 bases in the middle. Written as DNA, the CDR3 is TGTGCCAGCAGTTCGACAGAGAGCCATGAGCAGTTCTTC. Translated: CASSSTESHEQFF.

V is TRBV5-4 and J is TRBJ1-1; TRBD1 matches at 7 bases. Germline loops: CDR1 SGHNT, CDR2 YYREEE (reference sequence). With 4 bases clipped from V and 5 bases from J, the junction kept 5 bases outside the gene matches. The CDR3 loop spans 13 amino acids. CDR3 region: CASSLDRATEAFF. CDR3 coding DNA: TGTGCCAGCAGCCTCGACAGGGCAACTGAAGCTTTCTTT.

The genes are TRBV18 and TRBJ2-1, with TRBD1 matching over 9 bases. The CDR3 length is 16 residues. V lost 4 bases and J lost 8; bases outside the gene matches: 12. Looked up from germline, CDR1 is KGHSH and CDR2 is LQKENI. CDR3 amino acids: CASSLLPGQGTDEQFF. CDR3 in DNA: TGTGCCAGCTCACTCCTCCCGGGACAGGGAACCGATGAGCAGTTCTTC. Combining the CDR3 with reference TRBV18 and TRBJ2-1 gives the whole variable domain NAGVMQNPRHLVRRRGQEARLRCSPMKGHSHVYWYRQLPEEGLKFMVYLQKENIIDESGMPKERFSAEFPKEGPSILRIQQVVRGDSAAYFCASSLLPGQGTDEQFFGPGTRLTVL.